The rows below give T cell receptor beta chains drawn from one sample of a study of OX40 agonist ivuxolimab in advanced cancers. The data were produced by immunoSEQ multiplex PCR, yet TCRdb's version contains in-frame clones alone and is incomplete. The sample lists around 95,000 clones; roughly 88% were seen once. Source: CD4+ or CD8+ T cells sorted from blood, taken in a trial of the OX40 agonist ivuxolimab. The source of these receptors is an adult with an advanced solid tumor such as melanoma, head and neck, liver or kidney cancer. Both conserved end residues are trimmed from each CDR3. Each record gives: J gene, V gene, CDR3 protein.

TRBJ1-5 TRBV30 AWSVSWGVGNQPQH
TRBJ2-5 TRBV29-1 SVGSGFQETQY
TRBJ2-5 TRBV30 AWSAGTSGVQETQY
TRBJ2-7 TRBV4-1 ASSQGTQGLAGGSYEQY
TRBJ2-1 TRBV6-1 ASKTSSNEQF
TRBJ2-5 TRBV5-1 ASASDGQETQY
TRBJ2-7 TRBV6-1 ASRDPAGGSYEQY
TRBJ2-7 TRBV19 ASSTSGGEQY
TRBJ1-2 TRBV15 ATSPLGQNYGYT
TRBJ2-3 TRBV10-3 AISEREGSTDTQY
TRBJ2-6 TRBV19 ATRSGANVLT
TRBJ2-3 TRBV6-6 ASSYPATGADTQY
TRBJ1-2 TRBV7-9 ASSLGVMAGADNYGYT
TRBJ1-2 TRBV5-1 ASSPSGDYGYT
TRBJ2-7 TRBV19 ASSASGGTEQY
TRBJ2-5 TRBV19 ASTPMGGLVQETQY
TRBJ1-5 TRBV6-1 ASRTGTGFRSQH